This record looks at one T cell receptor beta chain sequence and its context. The target antigen is unknown. V lost 10 bases to trimming and J lost 6 bases, with 16 bases between them. From germline, CDR1 is MDHEN and CDR2 SYDVKM. This CDR3 has 12 residues. Input per replicate PCR of unsorted PBMC was approximately 300 ng DNA, corresponding to 25,000 to 30,000 T cell genomes. Method: immunoSEQ multiplex PCR; TCRdb's copy keeps in-frame clones and lacks some. This sample yields fewer than 700,000 clones, of which 70% to 80% are seen a single time; about 12% belongs to the top ten. This entry is derived from a study of shared clonotypes between healthy human individuals. Points from the study as a whole: Few donors restricted represented genetic and exposure-history diversity. Sampling involved blood alone; tissue repertoires likely differ.

Genomic DNA of unsorted samples came from 85 million to 90 million PBMCs. The clonotype originates from a woman aged 40 to 50 in good health. Some clones in this sample may be carry-over from other donors' samples. The sample consisted of PBMCs. The rearrangement links TRBV28 to TRBJ2-7; tentative D call: TRBD2 (5 bases). The CDR3 bases are TGTGCCACAGTTGGAGGCCCACGCGAGCAGTACTTC. It encodes CATVGGPREQYF.